This T cell receptor (beta chain) was documented in a study of blood T cell repertoires in COVID-19. Looking at the study overall: PBMCs, B-cell-depleted T cells, or T cells were the source of the cDNA or gDNA that made up the material.

Per the germline V gene, CDR1 is SGHRS and CDR2 is YFSETQ. V lost 3 bases, J lost 6 bases, and 7 bases stayed unmatched. This CDR3 comprises 14 residues. Produced via immunoSEQ multiplex PCR; TCRdb's table is partial and in-frame only. The table shows fewer than 350,000 clones, with around 85% occurring only once. This clone was counted many times. Sequenced sample: PBMCs or T cells enriched from blood (not recorded which). V usage is TRBV5-1 and J usage is TRBJ1-2, with 8 bases fitting TRBD1. The sequence derives from a woman in her 30s who had been exposed to COVID-19. The CDR3 DNA sequence: TGCGCCAGCAGCTGGTCCGACAGGGGAAATGGCTACACCTTC. Translation: CASSWSDRGNGYTF.